What follows is one TCR beta chain and its context. The antigen is unknown. The junction shows a germline mismatch at one end, possibly a read error. The sample comes from a study of T cells in Graves' hyperthyroidism and ophthalmopathy. TCR beta CDR3 regions were amplified from RNA. Primed by the HTBI set, a first-round RT-PCR was run on the TCR CDR3. TCRdb re-called the multiplex PCR reads with MiXCR, one entry per CDR3 protein. The repertoire has hundreds of thousands of distinct CDR3 sequences, 45% of them found once; the top ten carry about 7.7%. Germline CDR1 MNHNS, CDR2 SASEGT. The length of the CDR3 is 15 residues. Whole-study findings and limits: Ophthalmopathy cases were set apart from stable hyperthyroidism by a 13 V-J model. Most clonotypes that expanded in the thyroid above 0.001 also showed up in blood.

Not enrolled were patients with uncontrolled infection, other autoimmune disease, pregnancy or lactation. The sequenced sample consisted of peripheral blood or thyroid tissue (not recorded which). This receptor was taken from an adult man with Graves' disease, either hyperthyroidism or ophthalmopathy (not recorded which). The rearrangement links TRBV6-1 to TRBJ1-5, with D uncertain. The CDR3 DNA reads as TGTGCCGGCAGTGAAGCAGGCCTGAGCAATCAGCCCCAGCATTTT. As protein: CAGSEAGLSNQPQHF.